These T cell receptor beta chains were read from a single sample in a study of cytomegalovirus exposure and HLA in healthy donors. Data came from immunoSEQ multiplex PCR; TCRdb stores just in-frame clones and leaves some out. The data contain approximately 74,000 clones, approximately 78% of them seen just once; the ten biggest clones take up less than 3%. Sequenced material: PBMCs. These receptors all stem from a woman aged 25 to 39 in good health and CMV-seronegative. Both conserved end residues are part of each CDR3. Fields, in order: V gene, CDR3 protein.

v_gene: TRBV27
CDR3aa: CASSLAALSSYEQYF

v_gene: TRBV5-1
CDR3aa: CASSRDRAAEQFF

v_gene: TRBV7-9
CDR3aa: CASSLGTGSYNEQFF

v_gene: TRBV5-8
CDR3aa: CASSLDSNQPQHF

v_gene: TRBV7-6
CDR3aa: CASSLRRGHETQYF

v_gene: TRBV7-9
CDR3aa: CSSSSLPLLQGIAEAFF

v_gene: TRBV7-8
CDR3aa: CASSLGQGPDTQYF

v_gene: TRBV28
CDR3aa: CASSSPWTGGSYTF

v_gene: TRBV4-3
CDR3aa: CASSLGTSSYNEQFF

v_gene: TRBV18
CDR3aa: CASSPYPGLAGGIGEQFF

v_gene: TRBV7-9
CDR3aa: CSSSLDPTPSEKLFF

v_gene: TRBV6-5
CDR3aa: CASSLIAYDQETQYF

v_gene: TRBV6-5
CDR3aa: CASSYGPGSYEQYF

v_gene: TRBV10-3
CDR3aa: CAISESSRARYQETQYF

v_gene: TRBV6-4
CDR3aa: CASSETGHADTEAFF